A single sample is the source of the 12 T cell receptor beta chains below, sequenced in a study of radiotherapy plus CTLA-4 blockade in lung cancer. Generated by immunoSEQ multiplex PCR, the TCRdb table keeps only in-frame clones and is missing some. The sample has some 49,000 clones, about 88% seen once; the top ten hold about a quarter. Sample: peripheral blood, taken from a patient treated with radiotherapy plus ipilimumab. The origin of the receptors is a human donor with non-small cell lung cancer whose response to radiotherapy plus ipilimumab could not be evaluated.

The genes are TRBV18 and TRBJ2-4; 7 nucleotides agree with TRBD2. This CDR3 has 15 amino acids. CDR1 and CDR2 (germline): KGHSH, LQKENI. The V gene end was trimmed by 3 bases and the J gene end by 6 bases; junction bases not matched to a gene: 8. This CDR3 is CASSPLGLDLNIQYF. Here the CDR3 DNA reads TGTGCCAGCTCACCTCTCGGACTAGACCTAAACATTCAGTACTTC.

The rearrangement links TRBV27 to TRBJ2-3; D not certain. Germline V gene data show CDR1 as MNHEY and CDR2 as SMNVEV (reference sequence). This CDR3 spans 15 amino acids. Trimming stripped 4 bases from V and 4 bases from J, with 15 bases between. Here the CDR3 DNA reads TGTGCCAGCAGTTCAGTCAAACGCGGCCCAGATACGCAGTATTTT. Its protein product is CASSSVKRGPDTQYF.

This clone showed up just once. V is TRBV19 and J is TRBJ1-2, with a weak D call TRBD1 (5 bases). Trimming removed 7 bases at V and 2 bases at J, with 14 bases between. This CDR3 region has 14 residues. The V gene's germline CDR1 is LNHDA and CDR2 SQIVND (reference sequence). The CDR3 nucleotides are TGTGCCAGTATGGCCAGGGAAAGGAACTATGGCTACACCTTC. Translated: CASMARERNYGYTF.

The chain joins TRBV7-8 to TRBJ1-4, with a possible D match to TRBD1 (6 bases). The V end was cut by 0 bases, the J end by 7 bases, with 12 bases between. CDR3 length: 15 amino acids. Germline V gene sequence: CDR1 SGHVS, CDR2 FQNEAQ. CDR3 residues: CASSLAGGGSEKLFF. In nucleotides, the CDR3 is TGTGCCAGCAGCTTAGCGGGTGGGGGCAGTGAAAAACTGTTTTTT.

The genes are TRBV6-5 and TRBJ1-2; D gene uncertain. V lost 0 bases and J lost 3, with 5 bases in between. The germline gives CDR1 MNHEY, CDR2 SVGAGI. This CDR3 has 13 amino acids. The DNA of the CDR3 is TGTGCCAGCAGTTACTCCGGGTACTATGGCTACACCTTC. It codes for CASSYSGYYGYTF.

The CDR3, as DNA: TGTGCCAGTAGTATAGGAGGCGGGATCAATATAGCCAAAAACATTCAGTACTTC. Encoded protein: CASSIGGGINIAKNIQYF. The chain carries TRBV19 and TRBJ2-4; perhaps TRBD2 as D (6 bases). Germline values: CDR1 LNHDA, CDR2 SQIVND (reference sequence). The CDR3 sequence is 18 residues long. Between the trimmed V and J ends, which lost 1 base and 0 bases, there was a span of 16 bases.

The V and J genes are TRBV6-5 and TRBJ2-7, with D perhaps TRBD1 (5 bases). This CDR3 region has 15 residues. V was cut by 6 bases and J by 0 bases, with 15 bases left in between. Looked up from germline, CDR1 is MNHEY and CDR2 is SVGAGI. The CDR3 DNA reads TGTGCCAGCAGAAATACAGGCCACAGCTCCTACGAGCAGTACTTC. This codes for CASRNTGHSSYEQYF.

This clone was detected once. The CDR3 region is CASSSQGSRWNEQFF. The CDR3 region has the DNA TGTGCCAGCAGCTCGCAGGGTTCTAGGTGGAATGAGCAGTTCTTC. The chain has TRBV5-8 and TRBJ2-1; the D gene is possibly TRBD1 (5 bases). Germline V gene lookup returns CDR1 SGHTS and CDR2 YDEGEE. Trimming left V 3 bases short and J 7 bases short, with 17 bases between. The CDR3 is 15 amino acids.

The CDR3 spells CASSLRGARGYTF. The CDR3 DNA sequence: TGTGCCAGCAGCCTCCGGGGGGCGAGAGGCTACACCTTC. The gene calls are TRBV11-2 and TRBJ1-2; tentative D call: TRBD1 (6 bases). The germline V gene encodes CDR1 SGHAT and CDR2 FQNNGV. The V end lost 5 bases, the J end lost 8 bases, and 15 bases lay between the germline ends. There are 13 residues in the CDR3.

This clone was counted between two and nine times. The chain links TRBV28 to TRBJ2-7; weak D call: TRBD1 (5 bases). Germline CDR1 is MDHEN and CDR2 is SYDVKM. V lost 5 bases to trimming and J lost 3 bases, with 8 bases between them. CDR3 length equals 12 residues. This CDR3 reads CASSDSRYEQYF. The CDR3, as DNA: TGTGCCAGCAGTGACAGCCGCTACGAGCAGTACTTC.

This chain uses TRBV18 with TRBJ2-5; TRBD1 might be the D (6 bases). The CDR3 has 13 residues. Per the germline V gene, CDR1 is KGHSH and CDR2 is LQKENI. Between the trimmed V and J ends, which lost 8 bases and 3 bases, there was a span of 13 bases. The CDR3, as DNA: TGTGCCAGCACCGGTAGGACAGAAGAGACCCAGTACTTC. This codes for CASTGRTEETQYF.

This clone was seen a single time. The rearrangement joins TRBV9 to TRBJ2-2; D may be TRBD1 (5 bases). Germline CDR1 is SGDLS and CDR2 is YYNGEE. This CDR3 is 19 amino acids long. The V and J ends lost 0 bases and 5 bases respectively, with 23 bases between them. CDR3 sequence: CASSVVGLRDFENTGELFF. DNA for the CDR3: TGTGCCAGCAGCGTAGTTGGTCTCAGGGATTTTGAGAATACCGGGGAGCTGTTTTTT.